This is a list of T cell receptor beta chains from one sample in a study of blood T cell repertoires in COVID-19. TCRdb keeps only in-frame clones here, not all; method: immunoSEQ multiplex PCR. The table has over 150,000 clones, around 86% seen once. Sequencing input: peripheral blood. Receptors were obtained from a man aged 60-69 years with COVID-19, enrolled during active disease. CDR3s include the opening cysteine and the closing phenylalanine or tryptophan. D genes are given only for firm matches. Some rows have no size entry. The others give once, few or many, or a class for an expanded clone.

>TRBV11-3|TRBD1|.|TRBJ1-6
CASSLDLSGGYNSPLHF
TGTGCCAGCAGCTTAGATCTCTCAGGGGGCTATAATTCACCCCTCCACTTT
>TRBV10-3|.|.|TRBJ2-1
CAISTGNWQFF
TGTGCCATCAGCACAGGGAATTGGCAGTTCTTC
>TRBV9|.|.|TRBJ2-7
CASSVEPGFEQYF
TGTGCCAGCAGCGTAGAACCGGGTTTCGAGCAGTACTTC
>TRBV7-3|.|.|TRBJ2-7
CASSSGHSSNEQYF
TGTGCCAGCAGCTCGGGACATAGCTCCAACGAGCAGTACTTC
>TRBV7-8|.|.|TRBJ1-1
CASSTWGQGTEAFF
TGTGCCAGCAGCACCTGGGGGCAGGGCACTGAAGCTTTCTTT
>TRBV9|TRBD2|.|TRBJ2-3
CASSVQGTSGRGDTDTQYF
TGTGCCAGCAGCGTACAAGGGACTAGCGGGAGGGGTGACACAGATACGCAGTATTTT
>TRBV2|.|.|TRBJ2-7
CASSESKGRAYEQYF
TGTGCCAGCAGTGAATCGAAAGGGCGGGCCTACGAGCAGTACTTC
>TRBV10-3|TRBD1|.|TRBJ2-3
CAYGTGEADTQYF
TGTGCCTACGGGACAGGGGAGGCAGATACGCAGTATTTT
>TRBV14|TRBD1|.|TRBJ1-1
CASSQRGTGITEAFF
TGTGCCAGCAGCCAAAGGGGGACAGGGATCACTGAAGCTTTCTTT
>TRBV5-1|.|.|TRBJ2-7
CASSLGAANYEQYF
TGCGCCAGCAGCTTGGGAGCGGCTAACTACGAGCAGTACTTC
>TRBV4-3|.|few|TRBJ1-4
CASSQDIADEKLFF
TGCGCCAGCAGCCAAGATATCGCAGATGAAAAACTGTTTTTT
>TRBV2|.|few|TRBJ2-3
CASSNVFQATQYF
TGTGCCAGCAGTAATGTATTCCAGGCTACGCAGTATTTT
>TRBV7-2|.|.|TRBJ2-5
CASSLRLTSVETQYF
TGTGCCAGCAGCTTACGTCTGACTTCTGTAGAGACCCAGTACTTC
>TRBV7-2|.|few|TRBJ1-4
CASSQSGVNEKLFF
TGTGCCAGCAGTCAGTCGGGGGTCAATGAAAAACTGTTTTTT
>TRBV5-1|TRBD2|.|TRBJ2-3
CASSLATSGTADTQYF
TGCGCCAGCAGCTTGGCGACTAGCGGGACCGCAGATACGCAGTATTTT
>TRBV19|TRBD1|.|TRBJ1-5
CASSKGQRSTNQPQHF
TGTGCCAGTAGTAAGGGACAGCGTAGTACCAATCAGCCCCAGCATTTT
>TRBV6-2/TRBV6-3|TRBD1|.|TRBJ2-2
CASSSVDRGTGELFF
TGTGCCAGCAGCTCTGTGGACAGGGGGACCGGGGAGCTGTTTTTT
>TRBV29-1|TRBD2|.|TRBJ2-2
CSVGRSGDRYGELFF
TGCAGCGTCGGACGGAGCGGGGATCGGTATGGGGAGCTGTTTTTT
>TRBV6-2/TRBV6-3|.|.|TRBJ2-1
CASSYRWTVKGNEQFF
TGTGCCAGCAGTTACCGGTGGACAGTTAAGGGCAATGAGCAGTTCTTC
>TRBV6-1|TRBD1|.|TRBJ1-1
CASSDLIGTGKNTEAFF
TGTGCCAGCAGTGACCTGATCGGGACAGGGAAAAACACTGAAGCTTTCTTT
>TRBV24-1|.|.|TRBJ1-2
CATSDFSGNGYTF
TGTGCCACCAGTGATTTTAGCGGTAATGGCTACACCTTC
>TRBV6-5|TRBD2|.|TRBJ2-5
CASSYSLAGQETQYF
TGTGCCAGCAGTTATTCACTAGCGGGGCAAGAGACCCAGTACTTC
>TRBV5-5|.|.|TRBJ1-1
CASSLARGPNTEAFF
TGTGCCAGCAGCTTGGCCCGCGGGCCGAACACTGAAGCTTTCTTT
>TRBV27|TRBD1|.|TRBJ1-1
CASSHGQANTEAFF
TGTGCCAGCAGTCACGGACAGGCGAACACTGAAGCTTTCTTT
>TRBV19|.|.|TRBJ2-2
CASRTYSNTGELFF
TGTGCCAGCCGCACTTATTCGAACACCGGGGAGCTGTTTTTT
>TRBV15|TRBD1|.|TRBJ1-2
CATSRGVIGQGNNGYTF
TGTGCCACCAGCAGGGGCGTAATAGGACAGGGGAATAATGGCTACACCTTC
>TRBV29-1|.|.|TRBJ1-1
CSGREGNTEAFF
TGCAGCGGGAGGGAGGGGAACACTGAAGCTTTCTTT
>TRBV18|.|.|TRBJ1-3
CASSPPGRRGPGGNTIYF
TGTGCCAGCTCACCCCCAGGTCGACGGGGTCCGGGCGGAAACACCATATATTTT
>TRBV28|.|.|TRBJ1-3
CASSFLGVSGNTIYF
TGTGCCAGCAGTTTCTTAGGGGTCTCTGGAAACACCATATATTTT
>TRBV11-3|TRBD1|.|TRBJ2-7
CASSRQGGSYEQYF
TGTGCCAGCAGCCGACAGGGGGGATCCTACGAGCAGTACTTC
>TRBV25-1|.|once|TRBJ1-6
CASRTTGNSPLHF
TGTGCCAGCAGAACGACGGGGAATTCACCCCTCCACTTT
>TRBV29-1|TRBD1|.|TRBJ2-1
CSVGDRGSYNEQFF
TGCAGCGTTGGGGACAGGGGCTCATACAATGAGCAGTTCTTC
>TRBV9|TRBD2|once|TRBJ2-1
CASSVDIVASGRSLNEQFF
TGTGCCAGCAGCGTAGATATCGTGGCTAGCGGGAGAAGTTTAAATGAGCAGTTCTTC
>TRBV5-1|.|.|TRBJ2-5
CASSISPGTQETQYF
TGCGCCAGCAGCATTTCGCCGGGTACACAAGAGACCCAGTACTTC
>TRBV5-8|.|.|TRBJ1-1
CASSSFSTEAFF
TGTGCCAGCAGCTCTTTTAGCACTGAAGCTTTCTTT
>TRBV2|.|.|TRBJ1-5
CASSRFGGWNQPQHF
TGTGCCAGCAGTCGCTTTGGGGGCTGGAATCAGCCCCAGCATTTT
>TRBV4-3|.|.|TRBJ1-2
CASSRTTAANYGYTF
TGCGCCAGCAGCCGGACGACAGCCGCTAACTATGGCTACACCTTC
>TRBV29-1|TRBD1|.|TRBJ2-7
CSVETSETGGTYEQYF
TGCAGCGTTGAAACTAGCGAGACAGGGGGGACCTACGAGCAGTACTTC
>TRBV7-2|TRBD1|.|TRBJ1-2
CASSLRWQGARVDNGYTF
TGTGCCAGCAGCTTGAGGTGGCAGGGGGCCAGAGTAGATAATGGCTACACCTTC
>TRBV10-3|.|.|TRBJ1-2
CAISEPGTGYTF
TGTGCCATCAGTGAGCCAGGTACTGGCTACACCTTC
>TRBV18|.|.|TRBJ1-6
CASSPPTGDSPLHF
TGTGCCAGCTCACCACCGACGGGGGATTCACCCCTCCACTTT
>TRBV25-1|.|.|TRBJ1-2
CASSERGGYTF
TGTGCCAGCAGTGAAAGAGGTGGCTACACCTTC
>TRBV24-1|.|.|TRBJ1-5
CATSEGGQGNQPQHF
TGTGCCACCAGTGAGGGTGGACAAGGTAATCAGCCCCAGCATTTT
>TRBV6-2/TRBV6-3|TRBD1|.|TRBJ1-4
CASSYAGTGHNEKLFF
TGTGCCAGCAGTTACGCCGGGACAGGGCATAATGAAAAACTGTTTTTT
>TRBV27|TRBD1|.|TRBJ1-5
CASSVIGTGFGSNQPQHF
TGTGCCAGCAGTGTTATCGGGACAGGGTTTGGTAGCAATCAGCCCCAGCATTTT
>TRBV19|.|.|TRBJ1-5
CASSIGGRGANQPQHF
TGTGCCAGTAGTATAGGGGGCCGGGGGGCGAATCAGCCCCAGCATTTT
>TRBV5-1|TRBD2|.|TRBJ2-3
CASSLATSGRPDTQYF
TGCGCCAGCAGCTTGGCCACTAGCGGGAGACCAGATACGCAGTATTTT
>TRBV18|.|.|TRBJ2-7
CASSPMGSSYEQYF
TGTGCCAGCTCACCAATGGGCAGCTCCTACGAGCAGTACTTC
>TRBV5-8|.|.|TRBJ1-1
CASSLPKGRAGTEAFF
TGTGCCAGCAGCCTACCTAAGGGGAGGGCAGGGACTGAAGCTTTCTTT
>TRBV7-2|TRBD1|.|TRBJ1-4
CASSSNRGNSEKLFF
TGTGCCAGCAGCTCGAACAGGGGAAACAGTGAAAAACTGTTTTTT
>TRBV7-9|.|.|TRBJ1-3
CASSLAVGAGNTIYF
TGTGCCAGCAGCTTAGCGGTAGGGGCAGGAAACACCATATATTTT
>TRBV27|TRBD2|.|TRBJ2-7
CASGGLAAYEQYF
TGTGCCAGCGGGGGACTAGCGGCCTACGAGCAGTACTTC
>TRBV19|.|.|TRBJ1-5
CASSIAGQYSNQPQHF
TGTGCCAGTAGTATAGCTGGGCAGTATAGCAATCAGCCCCAGCATTTT
>TRBV25-1|.|.|TRBJ1-4
CASSEFGQINEKLFF
TGTGCCAGCAGTGAATTTGGGCAGATAAATGAAAAACTGTTTTTT
>TRBV5-4|.|.|TRBJ1-2
CASSSWTATNYGYTF
TGTGCCAGCAGTAGCTGGACAGCCACTAACTATGGCTACACCTTC
>TRBV12-3/TRBV12-4|TRBD1|.|TRBJ1-1
CASSRTGNTEAFF
TGTGCCAGCAGCCGGACAGGGAACACTGAAGCTTTCTTT